Following are 26 T cell receptor beta chains from one sample sequenced in a study of a mutant IDH1 vaccine in newly diagnosed glioma (dated by TCRdb to the early 2020s). In the paper's terms, the time point label means: week 23, last vaccination. Every vaccine dose consisted of 300 ug of a 20-mer mutant IDH1 peptide in Montanide, administered subcutaneously together with topical imiquimod. The library was built by means of the immunoSEQ multiplex PCR assay. TCRdb retrieved this table from immuneACCESS and kept in-frame rearrangements only. Not all clones are present; in checked studies, unresolved V genes account for under half, and no reason is known for the remainder. The sample yields some 31,000 clones; more than 70% were counted once. The top ten constitute around 8% of the sample. These receptors' targets are unknown. Source: PBMCs, taken from a glioma patient whose treatment included an IDH1 peptide vaccine. The receptors were gathered from a woman in her late teens or twenties with glioma.

The V and J genes are TRBV25-1 and TRBJ1-5; D is uncertain. V was clipped by 1 base and J by 3 bases, with 7 bases between them. The CDR3 sequence is 14 residues long. Germline assignment: CDR1 MGHDK and CDR2 SYGVNS. The CDR3 nucleotides are TGTGCCAGCAGTGAATTGGAGGACAATCAGCCCCAGCATTTT. It specifies CASSELEDNQPQHF.

J is TRBJ2-7 and V is TRBV6-1; D not resolved. The CDR3 runs to 15 residues. Germline CDR1 and CDR2: MNHNS and SASEGT. The ends were cut back, 3 bases at V and 3 bases at J, with 15 bases in the middle. The CDR3 region has the DNA TGTGCCAGCAGTGAGGGGTGGGCATCCTACTACGAGCAGTACTTC. This translates into CASSEGWASYYEQYF.

In its sample, this clone was seen a few times. V usage is TRBV2 and J usage is TRBJ1-2; D remains unclear. Trimming removed 5 bases at V and 4 bases at J, with 11 bases between. Germline loops: CDR1 SNHLY, CDR2 FYNNEI. The CDR3 covers 13 residues. The CDR3 loop reads CASSLGRFYGYTF. The CDR3 bases are TGTGCCAGCAGTCTCGGACGGTTCTATGGCTACACCTTC.

This sequence joins TRBV4-3 and TRBJ1-3; 9 nucleotides align to TRBD1. Germline CDR1 reads LGHNA; CDR2 reads YSLEER. CDR3 length: 16 residues. The J segment lost 1 base and the V segment lost 4 bases, leaving 5 bases of the junction unmatched. CDR3 amino acids: CASSLEQGASGNTIYF. In DNA form, the CDR3 reads TGCGCCAGCAGCCTTGAACAGGGGGCTTCTGGAAACACCATATATTTT.

The chain joins TRBV18 to TRBJ1-1; tentative D call: TRBD1 (5 bases). Germline V lookup: CDR1 KGHSH, CDR2 LQKENI. CDR3 length: 12 residues. Trimming took 3 bases from V and 7 from J, leaving 9 bases between them. CDR3 residues: CASSPEGREAFF. CDR3 DNA: TGTGCCAGCTCACCGGAGGGGCGTGAAGCTTTCTTT.

The rearrangement joins TRBV10-3 to TRBJ1-2; D gene unclear. From germline, CDR1 is ENHRY and CDR2 SYGVKD. The CDR3 runs 15 residues. The V end lost 0 bases, the J end lost 1 base, and 9 bases lay between the germline ends. The CDR3 is CAISESGKDNYGYTF. As DNA, the CDR3 is TGTGCCATCAGTGAGTCAGGGAAGGATAACTATGGCTACACCTTC.

V gene TRBV29-1 combines with J gene TRBJ2-2; the D gene is possibly TRBD1 (6 bases). Deletions cut 5 bases from V and 4 bases from J, with 8 bases between. CDR1 is SQVTM, CDR2 ANQGSEA, per germline. There are 12 residues in the CDR3. The CDR3 region has the DNA TGCAGCGTTCAACAGGGCACCGGGGAGCTGTTTTTT. This gives the protein CSVQQGTGELFF.

This chain connects TRBV7-3 to TRBJ2-7; 7 positions agree with TRBD1. This CDR3 region has 15 residues. The V and J ends lost 0 bases and 5 bases, in that order; junction bases with no gene match: 7. The germline V gene encodes CDR1 SGHTA and CDR2 FQGTGA. The CDR3 protein is CASSLTTGLEHEQYF. As DNA, the CDR3 is TGTGCCAGCAGCTTAACGACAGGGTTGGAGCACGAGCAGTACTTC.

The V gene is TRBV5-1, the J gene TRBJ1-2; D call uncertain. From germline, CDR1 is SGHRS and CDR2 YFSETQ. Trimming took off 4 bases at V and 2 bases at J, with 18 bases between the two ends. This CDR3 has 16 amino acids. CDR3 in DNA: TGCGCCAGCAGCCCAGCCTCTCCGGGAGCGAACTATGGCTACACCTTC. Translating gives CASSPASPGANYGYTF.

This chain links TRBV6-1 with TRBJ1-1; D is possibly TRBD1 (6 bases). V lost 6 bases, J lost 2 bases, and 10 bases lay in between. CDR1 is MNHNS, CDR2 SASEGT, per germline. The CDR3 covers 13 residues. CDR3 nucleotides: TGTGCCAGCAGAGGACAGACAAACACTGAAGCTTTCTTT. The encoded protein is CASRGQTNTEAFF.

This clone was observed a few times. V and J are TRBV19 and TRBJ1-1; maybe TRBD1 (5 bases). With 5 bases removed from V and 2 bases from J, the gap between germline ends came to 9 bases. The length of the CDR3 is 13 residues. The germline V gene has CDR1 LNHDA and CDR2 SQIVND (reference sequence). The CDR3 DNA is TGTGCCAGTAGTGTAGGGGAAAACACTGAAGCTTTCTTT. Residues: CASSVGENTEAFF.

This sequence joins TRBV5-5 and TRBJ2-7, with D perhaps matching TRBD1 (7 bases). This CDR3 is 14 amino acids long. Germline-derived CDR1 and CDR2 are SGHKS and YYEKEE (reference sequence). Trimming took 4 bases from V and 5 from J, leaving 16 bases between them. The CDR3 region is CASSAAGGGDEQYF. For the CDR3, the DNA is TGTGCCAGCAGCGCGGCAGGGGGAGGTGACGAGCAGTACTTC.

J is TRBJ2-5 and V is TRBV6-6, with 10 bases identical to TRBD2. CDR1 is MNHNY and CDR2 is SVGAGI in the germline V gene (reference sequence). V lost 5 bases, J lost 2 bases, and 2 bases stayed unmatched. This CDR3 is built from 14 residues. The CDR3 DNA reads TGTGCCAGCAGTCAGACTAGCGGGCAAGAGACCCAGTACTTC. Protein sequence: CASSQTSGQETQYF.

The CDR3 loop is CASSRTRRENTEAFF. The CDR3 bases are TGTGCCAGCAGCCGAACCCGCAGGGAGAACACTGAAGCTTTCTTT. The chain is built from TRBV6-5 and TRBJ1-1; D might be TRBD1 (5 bases). V was trimmed by 6 bases and J by 1 base, leaving 15 bases between them. This CDR3 comprises 15 residues. Per the germline V gene, CDR1 is MNHEY and CDR2 is SVGAGI.

This chain connects TRBV13 to TRBJ1-2; 8 nucleotides match TRBD1. CDR1 is PRHDT and CDR2 is FYEKMQ in the germline V gene (reference sequence). J was trimmed by 3 bases and V by 1 base; bases with no gene match: 16. The CDR3 loop spans 19 amino acids. CDR3: CASSLVNARGPYSHYGYTF. Here the CDR3 DNA reads TGTGCCAGCAGCTTAGTGAATGCCAGGGGGCCGTACAGCCACTATGGCTACACCTTC.

The table lists this clone with a count of one. V usage is TRBV9 and J usage is TRBJ1-1, with D uncertain. Germline CDR1 reads SGDLS; CDR2 reads YYNGEE. CDR3 length: 13 amino acids. Trimming took 9 bases from V and 0 from J, leaving 12 bases between them. CDR3 amino acids: CATSDGLNTEAFF. In DNA form, the CDR3 reads TGTGCCACATCGGACGGCTTGAACACTGAAGCTTTCTTT.

This rearrangement joins TRBV27 to TRBJ1-5; the D gene is possibly TRBD1 (5 bases). The length of the CDR3 is 14 residues. Trimming left V 6 bases short and J 7 bases short, with 16 bases between. Germline V gives CDR1 MNHEY, CDR2 SMNVEV (reference sequence). The CDR3 spells CASSYRLGKQPQHF. The CDR3 coding sequence is TGTGCCAGCAGCTACAGGCTTGGGAAACAGCCCCAGCATTTT.

J is TRBJ2-1 and V is TRBV7-2; TRBD2 is a possible D gene (6 bases). The germline CDR1 and CDR2 sequences are SGHTA and FQGNSA. CDR3 length equals 13 residues. V lost 7 bases and J lost 7, with 14 bases in between. Here the CDR3 reads CASTWDLQNEQFF. In DNA form, the CDR3 reads TGTGCCAGCACCTGGGACTTACAAAATGAGCAGTTCTTC.

The rearrangement joins TRBV27 to TRBJ1-1; D gene unclear. CDR1 is MNHEY, CDR2 SMNVEV, per germline (reference sequence). V lost 8 bases and J lost 1, with 5 bases in between. CDR3 size: 11 residues. CDR3 loop: CASGANTEAFF. CDR3 DNA: TGTGCCAGCGGAGCGAACACTGAAGCTTTCTTT.

The table lists this clone with a few counts. V is TRBV27 and J is TRBJ1-4; D is unclear. Per the germline V gene, CDR1 is MNHEY and CDR2 is SMNVEV (reference sequence). The CDR3 covers 17 residues. The ends were cut back, 7 bases at V and 0 bases at J, with 18 bases in the middle. The CDR3 loop reads CASTRTGTVATNEKLFF. The CDR3 DNA reads as TGTGCCAGCACGCGGACCGGAACAGTCGCAACTAATGAAAAACTGTTTTTT.

The J gene is TRBJ2-7, the V gene TRBV7-9; 7 nucleotides align to TRBD2. Germline CDR1 SEHNR, CDR2 FQNEAQ (reference sequence). There are 13 residues in the CDR3. The junction had 8 bases not matched to a gene; V was cut back by 9 bases and J by 3 bases. As DNA, the CDR3 is TGTGCCAGGAGTGGCGGGAGAATCTACGAGCAGTACTTC. Encoded protein: CARSGGRIYEQYF.

The chain combines TRBV14 with TRBJ1-2; 7 nucleotides match TRBD1. Germline V CDR1 and CDR2: SGHDN, FVKESK. The CDR3 is 13 residues long. The junction had 1 base not matched to a gene; V was cut back by 5 bases and J by 1 base. In nucleotides, the CDR3 is TGTGCCAGCAGCAGACAGGGTAACTATGGCTACACCTTC. Translated: CASSRQGNYGYTF.

V usage is TRBV29-1 and J usage is TRBJ2-5; TRBD2 agrees at 14 bases. Per the germline V gene, CDR1 is SQVTM and CDR2 is ANQGSEA. The V segment lost 4 bases and the J segment 5 bases; nucleotides outside the gene matches: 9. The CDR3 has 16 residues. The CDR3 nucleotides read TGCAGCGTTGCGCGGACTAGCGGGAGGAATGGGGAGACCCAGTACTTC. Its protein product is CSVARTSGRNGETQYF.

The chain employs TRBV4-1 and TRBJ2-7; possibly TRBD1 or TRBD2 for D (5 bases each). CDR3 length: 14 amino acids. The germline V gene has CDR1 MGHRA and CDR2 YSYEKL. Trimming left V 2 bases short and J 1 base short, with 9 bases between. CDR3: CASSQYEGSYEQYF. The CDR3 DNA reads TGCGCCAGCAGCCAATACGAGGGGTCCTACGAGCAGTACTTC.

J is TRBJ1-6 and V is TRBV27, with D uncertain. Deletions cut 2 bases from V and 6 bases from J, with 8 bases between. CDR3 length: 14 amino acids. CDR1 is MNHEY and CDR2 is SMNVEV in the germline V gene (reference sequence). The CDR3 loop reads CASSLERTNSPLHF. The CDR3 DNA reads TGTGCCAGCAGTTTAGAGAGGACTAATTCACCCCTCCACTTT.

This clone was seen a single time. The chain combines TRBV27 with TRBJ2-3; weak D call: TRBD1 (5 bases). In germline, CDR1 is MNHEY, CDR2 SMNVEV (reference sequence). V lost 3 bases and J 6 bases, leaving 13 bases between the germline ends. The CDR3 extends over 14 amino acids. The CDR3 is CASSFQGKVDTQYF. The CDR3 DNA reads TGTGCCAGCAGTTTTCAGGGAAAAGTCGATACGCAGTATTTT.